These T cell receptor beta chains were read from a single sample in a study of vaccination and CD4 T cells after COVID-19. From the PCR reads, TCRdb called clonotypes with MiXCR, one entry per CDR3 protein. The sample records some 10,000 distinct CDR3 sequences, 40% to 55% being singletons. Their specific antigens are unknown. The sequenced sample consisted of CD4+ T cells from blood, cultured in vitro. The receptors come from a human donor who had recovered from COVID-19. Each CDR3 is given with its conserved first and last residue. Fields, in order: clone size, J gene, V gene, D gene, CDR3 protein, CDR3 DNA. The D gene is left open where the match is weak. Clone size is not always given. Where it is, it says once, few, many or a class for expanded clones.

NA | TRBJ1-5 | TRBV10-2 | NA | CASSSQGGGQPQHF | TGCGCCAGCAGTAGTCAGGGAGGAGGTCAGCCCCAGCATTTT
NA | TRBJ1-6 | TRBV10-3 | TRBD1 | CAISEKGQGANNSPLHF | TGTGCCATCAGTGAGAAGGGACAGGGGGCGAATAATTCACCCCTCCACTTT
few | TRBJ1-6 | TRBV11-2 | TRBD1 | CASSPGQVLSNSPLHF | TGTGCCAGCAGCCCTGGACAGGTCTTGAGTAATTCACCCCTCCACTTT
NA | TRBJ2-5 | TRBV27 | NA | CASSWVRAGETQYF | TGTGCCAGCAGTTGGGTACGGGCAGGAGAGACCCAGTACTTC
few | TRBJ2-5 | TRBV11-2 | TRBD1 | CASSLDLDRAPYQETQYF | TGTGCCAGCAGCTTAGATCTTGACAGGGCCCCGTACCAAGAGACCCAGTACTTC
once | TRBJ1-1 | TRBV5-1 | NA | CASSLQENTEAFF | TGCGCCAGCAGCTTACAGGAGAACACTGAAGCTTTCTTT
NA | TRBJ2-3 | TRBV7-2 | NA | CASSLDLTDTQYF | TGTGCCAGCAGCTTGGACCTCACAGATACGCAGTATTTT
few | TRBJ2-5 | TRBV10-3 | NA | CAISVGTPQGTQYF | TGTGCCATCAGTGTTGGGACTCCCCAGGGGACCCAGTACTTC
NA | TRBJ1-1 | TRBV12-3/TRBV12-4 | NA | CASSLGDRWGRGVAFF | TGTGCCAGCAGTTTAGGTGATCGGTGGGGTAGGGGGGTAGCTTTCTTT
NA | TRBJ2-3 | TRBV9 | NA | CASEGSGGDTQYF | TGTGCCAGCGAGGGGTCAGGAGGGGATACGCAGTATTTT
NA | TRBJ2-7 | TRBV19 | TRBD1 | CASSARTGAYEQYF | TGTGCCAGTAGTGCCCGGACAGGCGCCTACGAGCAGTACTTC
few | TRBJ2-3 | TRBV24-1 | TRBD2 | CATSDSGGAGDTQYF | TGTGCCACCAGTGATTCCGGGGGGGCCGGAGATACGCAGTATTTT
NA | TRBJ1-1 | TRBV5-1 | NA | CASSLVSAYTEAFF | TGCGCCAGCAGCTTGGTCTCGGCCTACACTGAAGCTTTCTTT
NA | TRBJ1-1 | TRBV6-1 | NA | CASKLTTGLGAFF | TGTGCCAGCAAACTAACAACAGGCCTAGGAGCTTTCTTT
NA | TRBJ2-7 | TRBV6-1 | NA | CASIKIGGSYEQYF | TGTGCCAGCATCAAGATAGGGGGCTCCTACGAGCAGTACTTC
few | TRBJ1-5 | TRBV12-3/TRBV12-4 | NA | CASSFGGSRQPQHF | TGTGCCAGCAGTTTCGGGGGGTCTCGGCAGCCCCAGCATTTT
NA | TRBJ2-2 | TRBV2 | TRBD1 | CASIRDRGTGELFF | TGTGCCAGCATCCGGGACAGGGGAACCGGGGAGCTGTTTTTT
NA | TRBJ2-3 | TRBV2 | NA | CASSVSGSPDTQYF | TGTGCCAGCAGTGTCTCGGGATCCCCAGATACGCAGTATTTT
NA | TRBJ1-1 | TRBV7-2 | NA | CANSISSRMNTEAFF | TGTGCCAACAGTATTTCGAGCCGTATGAATACTGAAGCTTTCTTT
few | TRBJ1-1 | TRBV10-3 | NA | CAISDNLQGNTEAFF | TGTGCCATCAGTGACAATCTACAGGGGAACACTGAAGCTTTCTTT
few | TRBJ2-2 | TRBV19 | TRBD2 | CASTYLAGLGAGELFF | TGTGCCAGTACCTACCTAGCGGGCCTCGGGGCGGGGGAGCTGTTTTTT
few | TRBJ2-1 | TRBV6-4 | TRBD2 | CASSLFGTSSTYNEQFF | TGTGCCAGCAGTCTCTTCGGGACTAGCAGTACCTACAATGAGCAGTTCTTC
NA | TRBJ2-1 | TRBV28 | NA | CASSDIAGQPYNEQFF | TGTGCCAGCTCCGATATTGCCGGACAGCCCTACAATGAGCAGTTCTTC
few | TRBJ2-7 | TRBV6-1 | NA | CASSEGGFYEQYF | TGTGCCAGCAGTGAAGGCGGATTCTACGAGCAGTACTTC
few | TRBJ1-5 | TRBV19 | NA | CASSMGISNQPQHF | TGTGCCAGTAGTATGGGGATTAGCAATCAGCCCCAGCATTTT
NA | TRBJ2-5 | TRBV9 | TRBD2 | CASSVGGLASETQYF | TGTGCCAGCAGCGTAGGGGGACTAGCTTCAGAGACCCAGTACTTC
NA | TRBJ1-1 | TRBV5-1 | NA | CASSSTPSGMNTEAFF | TGCGCCAGCAGCTCCACCCCATCAGGGATGAACACTGAAGCTTTCTTT
NA | TRBJ2-2 | TRBV11-3 | TRBD2 | CASSLEGLGLAGARGELFF | TGTGCCAGCAGCTTAGAGGGTTTGGGCCTAGCGGGGGCCCGAGGGGAGCTGTTTTTT
NA | TRBJ2-4 | TRBV2 | NA | CASSEGRGELAKNIQYF | TGTGCCAGCAGTGAGGGTCGCGGGGAGCTAGCCAAAAACATTCAGTACTTC
NA | TRBJ2-5 | TRBV18 | NA | CASSPRFTPIGQETQYF | TGTGCCAGCTCACCACGATTCACCCCCATCGGCCAAGAGACCCAGTACTTC
NA | TRBJ1-2 | TRBV30 | NA | CAWSEDRTYGYTF | TGTGCCTGGAGTGAAGACCGAACTTATGGCTACACCTTC
NA | TRBJ1-1 | TRBV20-1 | NA | CSASRGDTEAFF | TGCAGTGCTAGCCGGGGGGACACTGAAGCTTTCTTT
medium-sized | TRBJ1-1 | TRBV2 | TRBD1 | CASSESGQRSEAFF | TGTGCCAGCAGTGAATCGGGACAGCGCTCTGAAGCTTTCTTT
NA | TRBJ2-7 | TRBV6-2/TRBV6-3 | NA | CASSYSSYEQYF | TGTGCCAGCAGTTACTCGAGCTACGAGCAGTACTTC
few | TRBJ2-3 | TRBV15 | NA | CATSRAIHSTDTQYF | TGTGCCACCAGCAGAGCGATACATAGCACAGATACGCAGTATTTT
NA | TRBJ1-5 | TRBV6-2/TRBV6-3 | NA | CASRRQSNQPQHF | TGTGCCAGCAGAAGACAGAGCAATCAGCCCCAGCATTTT
NA | TRBJ2-1 | TRBV20-1 | TRBD2 | CSARRGDYNEQFF | TGCAGTGCGCGGCGGGGGGACTACAATGAGCAGTTCTTC
NA | TRBJ2-7 | TRBV5-1 | TRBD1 | CASSQTGTGWGYEQYF | TGCGCCAGCAGCCAGACTGGGACAGGGTGGGGGTACGAGCAGTACTTC
NA | TRBJ2-3 | TRBV9 | TRBD2 | CASSGSSGGKQYF | TGTGCCAGCAGCGGCTCTAGCGGGGGGAAGCAGTATTTT
NA | TRBJ1-4 | TRBV6-4 | NA | CASSDLYGPEKLFF | TGTGCCAGCAGTGACCTCTACGGACCTGAAAAACTGTTTTTT
NA | TRBJ1-1 | TRBV6-1 | NA | CASTSTANTEAFF | TGTGCCAGCACTTCAACAGCGAACACTGAAGCTTTCTTT
NA | TRBJ1-1 | TRBV21-1 | NA | CASSKASGVNTEAFF | TGTGCCAGCAGCAAAGCCTCCGGGGTGAACACTGAAGCTTTCTTT
few | TRBJ1-1 | TRBV29-1 | NA | CSVGRQNTEAFF | TGCAGCGTTGGACGGCAGAACACTGAAGCTTTCTTT
NA | TRBJ2-1 | TRBV5-1 | TRBD2 | CASSLLAGGYNEQFF | TGCGCCAGCAGCTTACTAGCGGGGGGCTACAATGAGCAGTTCTTC
NA | TRBJ1-2 | TRBV6-5 | NA | CASSYSSGGGYTF | TGTGCCAGCAGTTACTCGAGCGGGGGGGGCTACACCTTC
few | TRBJ1-2 | TRBV6-2/TRBV6-3 | NA | CASTTGAEYGYTF | TGTGCCAGCACGACGGGGGCGGAGTATGGCTACACCTTC
NA | TRBJ1-1 | TRBV19 | NA | CASSTPGASEAFF | TGTGCCAGTAGTACCCCGGGAGCATCGGAAGCTTTCTTT
few | TRBJ2-3 | TRBV10-3 | TRBD2 | CAISPLAGGSKDTQYF | TGTGCCATCAGCCCACTAGCGGGGGGGAGTAAGGATACGCAGTATTTT